This T cell receptor beta chain was identified during a study of Graves' ophthalmopathy and Graves' hyperthyroidism. Between the trimmed V and J ends, which lost 0 bases and 4 bases, there was a span of 7 bases. Per the germline V gene, CDR1 is LGHDT and CDR2 is YNNKEL (reference sequence). This CDR3 is built from 14 residues. This clonotype was seen repeatedly, ten times or more. Its antigen is unidentified. The study, taken as a whole, reports: Blood also contained most of the expanded thyroid clonotypes above 0.001 frequency.

Scientists amplified the TCR beta CDR3 regions from RNA transcripts. RT-PCR was first run with HTBI primers, then multiplex PCR in a second round. TCRdb re-analysed the multiplex PCR reads in MiXCR, keeping a single row per CDR3 protein. This table has a few hundred thousand distinct CDR3 sequences, approximately 35% appearing once. Sequenced material: peripheral blood or thyroid tissue (not recorded which). This sequence was found in an adult man with Graves' hyperthyroidism. The chain carries TRBV3-1 and TRBJ1-5, with D unresolved. The CDR3 protein is CASSQEAVNQPQHF. CDR3 sequence (DNA): TGTGCCAGCAGCCAAGAAGCGGTAAATCAGCCCCAGCATTTT.